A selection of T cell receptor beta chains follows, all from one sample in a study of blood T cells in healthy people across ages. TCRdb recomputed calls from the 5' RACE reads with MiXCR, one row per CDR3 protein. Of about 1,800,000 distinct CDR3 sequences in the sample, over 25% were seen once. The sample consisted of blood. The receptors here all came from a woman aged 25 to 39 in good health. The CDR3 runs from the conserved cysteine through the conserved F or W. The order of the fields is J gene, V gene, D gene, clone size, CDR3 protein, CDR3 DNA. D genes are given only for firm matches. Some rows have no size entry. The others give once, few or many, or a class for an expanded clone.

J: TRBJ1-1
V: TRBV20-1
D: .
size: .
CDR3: CSARGPQGRAEAFF
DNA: TGCAGTGCTAGAGGACCTCAGGGTCGGGCTGAAGCTTTCTTT

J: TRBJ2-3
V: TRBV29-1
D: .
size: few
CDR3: CSVSNVSMSTDTQYF
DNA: TGCAGCGTTTCAAATGTCTCAATGAGCACAGATACGCAGTATTTT

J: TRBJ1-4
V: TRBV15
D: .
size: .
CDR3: CATKEGATNEKLFF
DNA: TGTGCCACCAAGGAGGGGGCAACTAATGAAAAACTGTTTTTT

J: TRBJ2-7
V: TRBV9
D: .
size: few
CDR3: CASSVEIGGPSYEQYF
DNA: TGTGCCAGCAGCGTTGAAATTGGCGGGCCATCCTACGAGCAGTACTTC

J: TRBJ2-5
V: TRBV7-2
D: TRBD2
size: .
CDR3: CASSGTSGRAVETQYF
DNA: TGTGCCAGCAGCGGGACTAGCGGGAGGGCCGTTGAGACCCAGTACTTC

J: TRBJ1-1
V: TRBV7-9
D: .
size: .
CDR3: CASSSVVVNTEAFF
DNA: TGTGCCAGCAGCTCCGTCGTCGTGAACACTGAAGCTTTCTTT

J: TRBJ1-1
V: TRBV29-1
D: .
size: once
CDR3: CSVRGTGTEAFF
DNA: TGCAGCGTCAGGGGAACTGGGACTGAAGCTTTCTTT

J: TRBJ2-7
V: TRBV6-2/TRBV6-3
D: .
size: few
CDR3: CASSTSSEQYF
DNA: TGTGCCAGCAGTACCTCAAGCGAGCAGTACTTC

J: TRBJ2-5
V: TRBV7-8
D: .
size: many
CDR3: CASSLVTLGETQYF
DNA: TGTGCCAGCAGCTTAGTCACCCTTGGAGAGACCCAGTACTTC

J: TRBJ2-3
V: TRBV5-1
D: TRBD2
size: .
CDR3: CAGSRSGGGDTQYF
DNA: TGCGCCGGCAGCAGGAGCGGGGGAGGTGATACGCAGTATTTT

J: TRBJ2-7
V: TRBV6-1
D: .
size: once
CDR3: CASSEVAWRGLSYEQYF
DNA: TGTGCCAGCAGTGAAGTCGCATGGCGGGGGCTTTCCTACGAGCAGTACTTC

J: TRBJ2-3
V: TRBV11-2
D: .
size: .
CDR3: CASSSNTLGLTDTQYF
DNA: TGTGCCAGCAGTTCAAACACACTAGGACTCACAGATACGCAGTATTTT

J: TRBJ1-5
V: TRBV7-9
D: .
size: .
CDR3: CASSLAKGGKDNQPQHF
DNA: TGTGCCAGCAGCTTAGCTAAAGGCGGCAAAGACAATCAGCCCCAGCATTTT

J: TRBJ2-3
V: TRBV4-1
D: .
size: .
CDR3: CASSQFPSTDTQYF
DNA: TGCGCCAGCAGCCAGTTCCCTAGCACAGATACGCAGTATTTT

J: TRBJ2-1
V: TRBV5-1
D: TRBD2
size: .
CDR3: CAISGPGGVFYEQFF
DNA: TGCGCCATCAGCGGACCGGGAGGTGTTTTCTATGAGCAGTTCTTC

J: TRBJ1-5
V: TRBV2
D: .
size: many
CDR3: CASRRDRSNQPQHF
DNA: TGTGCCAGCAGGAGGGACCGTAGCAATCAGCCCCAGCATTTT

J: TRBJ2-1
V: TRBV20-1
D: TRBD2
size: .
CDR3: CSAPPGLATNEQFF
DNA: TGCAGTGCCCCACCGGGACTAGCTACTAATGAGCAGTTCTTC

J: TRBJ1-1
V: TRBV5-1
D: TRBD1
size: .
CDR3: CASSMQGAVEAFF
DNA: TGCGCCAGCAGCATGCAGGGGGCTGTGGAAGCTTTCTTT

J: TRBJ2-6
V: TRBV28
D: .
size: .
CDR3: CASSFRSFSGANVLTF
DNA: TGTGCCAGCAGTTTCCGTAGCTTCTCTGGGGCCAACGTCCTGACTTTC